The rows below give T cell receptor beta chains drawn from one sample of a study of blood T cell repertoires in COVID-19. Sequenced by immunoSEQ multiplex PCR; TCRdb stores in-frame clones only, minus some. The sample comprises roughly 180,000 clones, 65% to 90% of which are singletons, and 12% rests with the top ten. The sample consisted of PBMCs or T cells enriched from blood (not recorded which). The receptors stem from a man in his forties or fifties who had recovered from COVID-19. The CDR3 runs from the conserved cysteine through the conserved F or W. D genes are given only for firm matches. A row's size may be missing; if present it is once, few, many or a size class.

>TRBV14|TRBJ2-3|15|-|TRBD2
TGTGCCAGCAGCCAACCGGGACTAGCATCAGATACGCAGTATTTT
CASSQPGLASDTQYF
>TRBV18|TRBJ1-4|17|-|-
TGTGCCAGCTCACCACCAGGAGGAGGGGTGTTCGGCGAAAAACTGTTTTTT
CASSPPGGGVFGEKLFF
>TRBV5-1|TRBJ2-1|15|-|-
TGCGCCAGCAGCTTGGTCATGGGCGGGTCAAATGAGCAGTTCTTC
CASSLVMGGSNEQFF
>TRBV6-2/TRBV6-3|TRBJ2-5|16|-|-
TGTGCCAGCAGTCTCGGGAATGGTATTGGGTTTGAGACCCAGTACTTC
CASSLGNGIGFETQYF
>TRBV7-6|TRBJ2-1|14|-|TRBD2
TGTGCCAGCAGCTCGGGACTAGGACCTGGTGAGCAGTTCTTC
CASSSGLGPGEQFF
>TRBV24-1|TRBJ2-1|14|-|-
TGTGCCACCAGTGAAGGGGGGGGATACAATGAGCAGTTCTTC
CATSEGGGYNEQFF
>TRBV29-1|TRBJ2-7|16|many|TRBD2
TGCAGCGTTGAAACCTGGACTAGCGGGAGTCTCAACGAGCAGTACTTC
CSVETWTSGSLNEQYF
>TRBV27|TRBJ2-7|15|-|TRBD1
TGTGCCAGCAGTCCCCAGGACAGGGGGCAATACGAGCAGTACTTC
CASSPQDRGQYEQYF
>TRBV5-4|TRBJ2-7|13|once|TRBD2
TGTGCCAGCAGCGGGGGGGGAAACTACGAGCAGTACTTC
CASSGGGNYEQYF
>TRBV5-1|TRBJ2-3|16|-|TRBD1
TGCGCCAGCAGCTCCGGACAGGGATGGGTGTCAGATACGCAGTATTTT
CASSSGQGWVSDTQYF
>TRBV10-3|TRBJ1-3|14|-|TRBD1
TGTGCCTCATATCAGGGGGGCTCTGGAAACACCATATATTTT
CASYQGGSGNTIYF
>TRBV29-1|TRBJ2-3|16|-|TRBD2
TGCAGCGTTGATCGTGCGGGAGGAAGGAGCACAGATACGCAGTATTTT
CSVDRAGGRSTDTQYF
>TRBV7-8|TRBJ2-5|13|few|TRBD2
TGTGCCAGCAGCTACGGGACTAGCGGGGATAAGTACTTC
CASSYGTSGDKYF
>TRBV19|TRBJ2-5|15|-|TRBD1
TGTGCCAGTAGTATTTGGGACAGGGGGGAAGAGACCCAGTACTTC
CASSIWDRGEETQYF
>TRBV28|TRBJ2-6|19|-|TRBD2
TGTGCCAGCAGTTTAAGAGGCGGGAGGGGGGCTGGTGGGGCCAACGTCCTGACTTTC
CASSLRGGRGAGGANVLTF
>TRBV10-1|TRBJ2-3|14|-|TRBD1
TGCGCCAGCAGGCGGGACAGGGGCACAGATACGCAGTATTTT
CASRRDRGTDTQYF
>TRBV10-1|TRBJ2-1|14|-|TRBD2
TGCGCCAGCAGCCTAGCGGGAGGGCGCAATGAGCAGTTCTTC
CASSLAGGRNEQFF